This T cell receptor (beta chain) comes out of a study of cytomegalovirus exposure and HLA in healthy donors. Amplification used 60 Vbeta primers and 13 Jbeta primers. Clones were sequenced by immunoSEQ multiplex PCR, and TCRdb holds only the in-frame ones, with some missing. The sample has approximately 110,000 clones; 60% to 75% are singletons. The length of the CDR3 is 15 residues. V lost 0 bases to trimming and J lost 2 bases, with 8 bases between them. CDR1 is WNHNN and CDR2 is SYGVQD in the germline V gene (reference sequence). The receptor comes from a woman aged 45-65 years in good health and CMV-seropositive. The chain has TRBV10-1 and TRBJ1-3; D not certain. Sequenced sample: PBMCs. The CDR3 is CASSESAGPGNTIYF. The CDR3 coding sequence is TGCGCCAGCAGTGAGTCGGCAGGCCCTGGAAACACCATATATTTT.